These T cell receptor beta chains were read from a single sample in a study of cytomegalovirus exposure and HLA in healthy donors. Profiled with immunoSEQ multiplex PCR; TCRdb holds only in-frame clones, not every one. The sample carries 150,000 to 200,000 clones, roughly 77% recorded once. The sample consisted of PBMCs. These receptors came from a woman in her 50s in good health and CMV-seronegative. Each CDR3 is given with its conserved first and last residue. The D gene is left open where the match is weak. Clone size is shown for a subset of rows, as once, few, many or a class of expanded clone.

V: TRBV2
D: -
size: few
J: TRBJ1-1
CDR3: CASRPGNTEAFF
DNA: TGTGCCAGCAGACCGGGGAACACTGAAGCTTTCTTT

V: TRBV30
D: TRBD2
size: -
J: TRBJ2-5
CDR3: CAWRASGRGETQYF
DNA: TGTGCCTGGAGGGCTAGCGGGAGGGGAGAGACCCAGTACTTC

V: TRBV5-1
D: TRBD1
size: -
J: TRBJ2-4
CDR3: CASSSRDRDAKNIQYF
DNA: TGCGCCAGCAGCTCCCGGGACAGGGACGCCAAAAACATTCAGTACTTC

V: TRBV18
D: -
size: -
J: TRBJ2-7
CDR3: CASSLPGEIAYF
DNA: TGTGCCAGCTCATTACCAGGGGAAATCGCGTACTTC

V: TRBV28
D: -
size: -
J: TRBJ1-2
CDR3: CASSGGGPTYGYTF
DNA: TGTGCCAGCAGTGGGGGGGGTCCTACCTATGGCTACACCTTC

V: TRBV7-3
D: TRBD1
size: -
J: TRBJ1-1
CDR3: CASSLTGGKGDTEAFF
DNA: TGTGCCAGCAGCCTGACAGGGGGCAAAGGTGACACTGAAGCTTTCTTT

V: TRBV18
D: TRBD1
size: few
J: TRBJ2-2
CDR3: CASSGTGNTGELFF
DNA: TGTGCCAGCTCCGGGACAGGGAACACCGGGGAGCTGTTTTTT

V: TRBV5-1
D: TRBD1
size: -
J: TRBJ2-5
CDR3: CASSQARQGAKQETQYF
DNA: TGCGCCAGCAGCCAAGCTCGACAGGGGGCGAAACAAGAGACCCAGTACTTC

V: TRBV15
D: -
size: -
J: TRBJ2-5
CDR3: CATSRGAQETQYF
DNA: TGTGCCACCAGCAGAGGAGCCCAAGAGACCCAGTACTTC

V: TRBV10-3
D: -
size: -
J: TRBJ2-7
CDR3: CAISAGREADEQYF
DNA: TGTGCCATCAGTGCAGGCAGGGAAGCCGACGAGCAGTACTTC

V: TRBV7-8
D: -
size: -
J: TRBJ2-7
CDR3: CASSFRSYEQYF
DNA: TGTGCCAGCAGCTTTCGCAGCTACGAGCAGTACTTC

V: TRBV2
D: -
size: few
J: TRBJ1-1
CDR3: CASRVRQAPSTEAFF
DNA: TGTGCCAGCAGGGTGAGACAGGCTCCGAGCACTGAAGCTTTCTTT

V: TRBV28
D: TRBD1
size: -
J: TRBJ2-6
CDR3: CASTPRDRGRNGANVLTF
DNA: TGTGCCAGCACCCCGCGGGACAGGGGGCGTAATGGGGCCAACGTCCTGACTTTC

V: TRBV9
D: -
size: -
J: TRBJ2-3
CDR3: CASSVVGVTSTDTQYF
DNA: TGTGCCAGCAGCGTAGTCGGTGTTACTAGCACAGATACGCAGTATTTT

V: TRBV2
D: -
size: -
J: TRBJ2-3
CDR3: CASRTGWTRSTDTQYF
DNA: TGTGCCAGCAGGACAGGATGGACCCGGAGCACAGATACGCAGTATTTT

V: TRBV19
D: -
size: -
J: TRBJ1-5
CDR3: CASSIEADRWPQHF
DNA: TGTGCCAGTAGTATAGAAGCGGATCGGTGGCCCCAGCATTTT

V: TRBV5-6
D: TRBD1
size: -
J: TRBJ2-2
CDR3: CASSLGDREIGELFF
DNA: TGTGCCAGCAGCTTGGGGGACAGGGAGATCGGGGAGCTGTTTTTT

V: TRBV5-1
D: TRBD1
size: -
J: TRBJ1-1
CDR3: CASSNSGSTGVKAFF
DNA: TGCGCCAGCAGCAATTCCGGGTCGACAGGGGTTAAAGCTTTCTTT

V: TRBV10-3
D: TRBD1
size: -
J: TRBJ1-1
CDR3: CAISESVSGGRTEAFF
DNA: TGTGCCATCAGTGAGTCGGTCTCAGGGGGCAGGACTGAAGCTTTCTTT

V: TRBV5-6
D: -
size: -
J: TRBJ2-7
CDR3: CASSLNHYEQYF
DNA: TGTGCCAGCAGCTTGAACCACTACGAGCAGTACTTC

V: TRBV7-2
D: -
size: few
J: TRBJ2-7
CDR3: CASSLAWAGPNYEQYF
DNA: TGTGCCAGCAGCTTAGCGTGGGCAGGGCCTAACTACGAGCAGTACTTC

V: TRBV7-2
D: TRBD1
size: once
J: TRBJ1-6
CDR3: CASSLNPLLDREDNSPLHF
DNA: TGTGCCAGCAGCTTAAACCCTCTACTGGACAGGGAGGATAATTCACCCCTCCACTTT

V: TRBV7-2
D: -
size: -
J: TRBJ1-1
CDR3: CASSLGGLLNTEAFF
DNA: TGTGCCAGCAGCTTAGGAGGGTTACTGAACACTGAAGCTTTCTTT

V: TRBV6-5
D: -
size: -
J: TRBJ2-7
CDR3: CASSLGHPRDEQYF
DNA: TGTGCCAGCAGTCTCGGCCACCCCCGGGACGAGCAGTACTTC

V: TRBV6-1
D: TRBD1
size: -
J: TRBJ1-6
CDR3: CASSLDRGNSPLHF
DNA: TGTGCCAGCAGTCTCGACAGGGGTAATTCACCCCTCCACTTT

V: TRBV18
D: -
size: -
J: TRBJ2-7
CDR3: CASSPGLYEQYF
DNA: TGTGCCAGCTCCCCAGGGCTCTACGAGCAGTACTTC

V: TRBV9
D: TRBD2
size: -
J: TRBJ2-1
CDR3: CASSVEGGRAYEQFF
DNA: TGTGCCAGCAGCGTGGAAGGCGGGAGGGCTTATGAGCAGTTCTTC

V: TRBV28
D: -
size: -
J: TRBJ1-4
CDR3: CASSLPTTNEKLFF
DNA: TGTGCCAGCAGTTTACCTACAACTAATGAAAAACTGTTTTTT

V: TRBV28
D: -
size: -
J: TRBJ2-7
CDR3: CASSLGQLTYEQYF
DNA: TGTGCCAGCAGTCTAGGACAGCTGACCTACGAGCAGTACTTC

V: TRBV10-3
D: TRBD1
size: -
J: TRBJ1-2
CDR3: CAINTGGQSPYGYTF
DNA: TGTGCCATCAATACAGGGGGCCAAAGTCCCTATGGCTACACCTTC

V: TRBV7-9
D: TRBD1
size: once
J: TRBJ1-2
CDR3: CASSWGGQGNRYTF
DNA: TGTGCCAGCAGCTGGGGAGGACAGGGAAATCGCTACACCTTC

V: TRBV14
D: TRBD2
size: -
J: TRBJ2-3
CDR3: CASSHGLAGPDTQYF
DNA: TGTGCCAGCAGCCATGGACTAGCGGGACCGGATACGCAGTATTTT

V: TRBV19
D: TRBD1
size: -
J: TRBJ2-7
CDR3: CASRSPGQSYEQYF
DNA: TGTGCCAGTAGGTCCCCGGGACAGTCCTACGAGCAGTACTTC

V: TRBV15
D: -
size: -
J: TRBJ1-2
CDR3: CATSGQTNYGYTF
DNA: TGTGCCACCAGCGGACAAACGAACTATGGCTACACCTTC

V: TRBV7-2
D: TRBD1
size: -
J: TRBJ2-7
CDR3: CASSLVLGQSGEQYF
DNA: TGTGCCAGCAGCTTAGTGTTGGGACAGAGTGGCGAGCAGTACTTC

V: TRBV6-5
D: TRBD1
size: few
J: TRBJ1-5
CDR3: CASSYRTGQPQHF
DNA: TGTGCCAGCAGTTACCGGACAGGTCAGCCCCAGCATTTT

V: TRBV2
D: -
size: -
J: TRBJ1-2
CDR3: CASSESLRYGYTF
DNA: TGTGCCAGCAGTGAAAGCCTGCGCTATGGCTACACCTTC

V: TRBV5-5
D: -
size: -
J: TRBJ1-5
CDR3: CASSLQQGGQPQHF
DNA: TGTGCCAGCAGCTTGCAACAGGGTGGACAGCCCCAGCATTTT

V: TRBV9
D: TRBD2
size: -
J: TRBJ2-3
CDR3: CASSVASSGRGESDTQYF
DNA: TGTGCCAGCAGCGTAGCGTCTAGCGGGAGAGGGGAGTCAGATACGCAGTATTTT

V: TRBV18
D: -
size: -
J: TRBJ1-1
CDR3: CASSPGGRQTNTEAFF
DNA: TGTGCCAGCTCACCAGGTGGCCGACAGACCAACACTGAAGCTTTCTTT

V: TRBV7-8
D: TRBD2
size: -
J: TRBJ2-7
CDR3: CASSLGSRGGYEQYF
DNA: TGTGCCAGCAGCTTAGGGTCCCGCGGGGGGTACGAGCAGTACTTC

V: TRBV6-4
D: -
size: -
J: TRBJ2-1
CDR3: CASSDGTGEQFF
DNA: TGTGCCAGCAGCGACGGGACTGGTGAGCAGTTCTTC

V: TRBV7-9
D: -
size: -
J: TRBJ1-5
CDR3: CSSSLDSPPQHF
DNA: TGTTCCAGCAGCTTAGACAGTCCGCCCCAGCATTTT

V: TRBV19
D: TRBD1
size: once
J: TRBJ1-2
CDR3: CASSTGQGFGYTF
DNA: TGTGCCAGTAGTACGGGACAGGGGTTCGGCTACACCTTC

V: TRBV27
D: -
size: -
J: TRBJ2-1
CDR3: CASRSGAGEYNEQFF
DNA: TGTGCCAGCAGATCCGGGGCAGGGGAATACAATGAGCAGTTCTTC

V: TRBV5-6
D: -
size: -
J: TRBJ1-1
CDR3: CASTLDNLLNTEAFF
DNA: TGTGCCAGCACCTTAGACAACCTTCTGAACACTGAAGCTTTCTTT

V: TRBV10-3
D: -
size: few
J: TRBJ2-7
CDR3: CAISEPPYEQYF
DNA: TGTGCCATCAGTGAGCCTCCCTACGAGCAGTACTTC

V: TRBV9
D: TRBD1
size: -
J: TRBJ2-3
CDR3: CASSLRLRQGPQYF
DNA: TGTGCCAGCAGCCTCCGCCTTCGACAGGGGCCCCAGTATTTT

V: TRBV7-2
D: -
size: -
J: TRBJ2-5
CDR3: CASSLGEGKTQYF
DNA: TGTGCCAGCAGCTTGGGTGAGGGAAAGACCCAGTACTTC

V: TRBV7-8
D: -
size: -
J: TRBJ2-5
CDR3: CASSSSNQGVPQYF
DNA: TGTGCCAGCAGCTCATCTAATCAGGGTGTGCCCCAGTACTTC

V: TRBV19
D: -
size: -
J: TRBJ1-1
CDR3: CASSPARGGLNTEAFF
DNA: TGTGCCAGTAGTCCGGCCCGGGGGGGGCTGAACACTGAAGCTTTCTTT

V: TRBV7-2
D: -
size: -
J: TRBJ2-5
CDR3: CASSSIRGPPGTQYF
DNA: TGTGCCAGCAGCTCGATCAGGGGACCCCCGGGGACCCAGTACTTC

V: TRBV6-1
D: TRBD2
size: -
J: TRBJ2-5
CDR3: CASSETLAGGQETQYF
DNA: TGTGCCAGCAGTGAAACGCTAGCGGGAGGGCAAGAGACCCAGTACTTC

V: TRBV13
D: -
size: -
J: TRBJ2-7
CDR3: CASSPYRGGAGGYEQYF
DNA: TGTGCCAGCAGCCCCTACAGGGGGGGGGCCGGAGGATACGAGCAGTACTTC

V: TRBV2
D: -
size: -
J: TRBJ1-2
CDR3: CASSSDKHGYGYTF
DNA: TGTGCCAGCAGTTCCGACAAGCACGGCTATGGCTACACCTTC

V: TRBV9
D: -
size: -
J: TRBJ2-7
CDR3: CASSVAGASDEQYF
DNA: TGTGCCAGCAGCGTAGCTGGGGCGTCGGACGAGCAGTACTTC

V: TRBV7-2
D: -
size: -
J: TRBJ1-2
CDR3: CASSLLGQGNF
DNA: TGTGCCAGCAGCTTACTTGGGCAGGGTAACTTC